This T cell receptor (beta chain) is from a study of blood T cell repertoires in COVID-19. Seattle's cohort entered during active infection and was followed longitudinally. Methods used by the authors: Reference gene primer amplification gave nucleated cell count estimates. Libraries were prepared by immunoSEQ multiplex PCR; TCRdb keeps only in-frame clonotypes and omits some of them. V, J and clone size reflect that table, while D and trimming were determined from the DNA. The data show nearly 200,000 clones, about 82% seen once. There are 15 residues in the CDR3. Between the trimmed V and J ends, which lost 1 base and 2 bases, there was a span of 13 bases. Germline V gives CDR1 GTSNPN, CDR2 SVGIG (reference sequence).

The chain is built from TRBV30 and TRBJ2-3; D possibly corresponds to TRBD2 (5 bases). The sequenced material came from peripheral blood. This clonotype originated in a man aged 55 to 70 with COVID-19, enrolled during active disease. For the CDR3, the DNA is TGTGCCTGGAGTGCTGTGGACTTTTACACAGATACGCAGTATTTT. It translates to CAWSAVDFYTDTQYF.